The next 29 T cell receptor beta chains were all read from a single sample in a study of blood T cell repertoires in COVID-19. Assay: immunoSEQ multiplex PCR; the TCRdb copy retains only in-frame clones and omits some. This table has around 150,000 clones, 60% to 80% appearing once. The sample consisted of PBMCs or T cells enriched from blood (not recorded which). Receptors were obtained from a woman in her forties or fifties who had recovered from COVID-19.

The CDR3 protein is CASSQDGTLAGTGELFF. The CDR3, as DNA: TGTGCCAGCAGCCAAGATGGTACGCTAGCCGGGACCGGGGAGCTGTTTTTT. V usage is TRBV3-1 (or the pseudogene TRBV3-2) and J usage is TRBJ2-2; D is possibly TRBD2 (5 bases). Trimming took off 0 bases at V and 5 bases at J, with 16 bases between the two ends. Looked up from germline, CDR1 is LGHDT and CDR2 is YNNKEL (reference sequence). The CDR3 is 17 residues long.

The rearrangement joins TRBV12-5 to TRBJ2-5, with TRBD1 identical over 7 bases. V was pared by 5 bases and J by 4 bases, with 7 bases of the junction left unmatched. The CDR3 spans 14 residues. The V gene's germline CDR1 is LGHNT and CDR2 FRNRAP. CDR3 coding DNA: TGTGCTAGTGGTGTATCAACAGGGGTAGAGACCCAGTACTTC. As protein: CASGVSTGVETQYF.

This clone was seen more than once but under ten times. The V call is TRBV9, the J call TRBJ2-1, with 9 bases identical to TRBD1. The CDR3 has 15 residues. Looked up from germline, CDR1 is SGDLS and CDR2 is YYNGEE. The trim removed 2 bases at V and 6 bases at J, leaving 6 bases unmatched. CDR3 loop: CASSVQTTGGNEQFF. CDR3 DNA sequence: TGTGCCAGCAGCGTCCAGACGACAGGGGGCAATGAGCAGTTCTTC.

The gene calls are TRBV18 and TRBJ1-5; D might be TRBD1 (5 bases). Germline CDR1 reads KGHSH; CDR2 reads LQKENI. Deletions cut 8 bases from V and 1 base from J, with 12 bases between. The CDR3 sequence is 14 residues long. CDR3 in DNA: TGTGCCAGCAGCGCGGGGCAAAGCAATCAGCCCCAGCATTTT. Protein: CASSAGQSNQPQHF.

V gene TRBV5-1 combines with J gene TRBJ2-5; D unclear. With 6 bases removed from V and 1 base from J, the gap between germline ends came to 10 bases. The CDR3 loop spans 13 amino acids. The germline V gene encodes CDR1 SGHRS and CDR2 YFSETQ. The CDR3 region is CASMRIAQETQYF. CDR3 DNA: TGCGCCAGCATGAGGATCGCCCAAGAGACCCAGTACTTC.

This chain connects TRBV28 to TRBJ2-7, with 9 bases that match TRBD2. The CDR3 runs 15 residues. V trimming: 6 bases; J trimming: 6 bases; junction bases outside the gene matches: 12. Germline CDR1 and CDR2: MDHEN and SYDVKM. CDR3 protein: CASRSLAGGQSEQYF. The CDR3, as DNA: TGTGCCAGCAGGTCTTTGGCGGGAGGGCAATCCGAGCAGTACTTC.

This clone appeared a single time. The V call is TRBV2, the J call TRBJ1-1; D is unresolved. The CDR3 totals 14 residues. Trimming took 0 bases from V and 1 from J, leaving 6 bases between them. Germline lookup yields CDR1 SNHLY and CDR2 FYNNEI. CDR3 sequence reads: CASSEAGRNTEAFF. CDR3 in DNA: TGTGCCAGCAGTGAAGCGGGCAGGAACACTGAAGCTTTCTTT.

The chain recombines TRBV2 with TRBJ2-3, with a weak D call TRBD2 (5 bases). Germline V gives CDR1 SNHLY, CDR2 FYNNEI. Trimming left V 2 bases short and J 3 bases short, with 15 bases between. The CDR3 loop spans 16 amino acids. CDR3 in amino acids: CASSEWRTVKTDTQYF. DNA of the CDR3: TGTGCCAGCAGTGAATGGAGGACCGTAAAAACAGATACGCAGTATTTT.

This sequence joins TRBV15 and TRBJ1-1, with 7 positions matching TRBD1. The CDR3 consists of 13 residues. V shed 0 bases and J 11 bases; nucleotides not matched to a gene: 6. From germline, CDR1 is LNHNV and CDR2 YYDKDF (reference sequence). The CDR3 sequence: CATSRDNDRVAFF. The CDR3 bases are TGTGCCACCAGCAGAGATAACGACAGGGTGGCTTTCTTT.

This clone was observed a handful of times. This sequence joins TRBV19 and TRBJ1-1; a possible D gene is TRBD1 (6 bases). This CDR3 region has 14 residues. The germline V gene encodes CDR1 LNHDA and CDR2 SQIVND (reference sequence). V lost 3 bases to trimming and J lost 0 bases, with 8 bases between them. CDR3: CASSIQGMNTEAFF. In nucleotides, the CDR3 is TGTGCCAGTAGTATCCAGGGGATGAACACTGAAGCTTTCTTT. The complete variable domain, with remaining parts taken from reference TRBV19 and TRBJ1-1, reads DGGITQSPKYLFRKEGQNVTLSCEQNLNHDAMYWYRQDPGQGLRLIYYSQIVNDFQKGDIAEGYSVSREKKESFPLTVTSAQKNPTAFYLCASSIQGMNTEAFFGQGTRLTVV.

This chain uses TRBV7-9 with TRBJ2-7, with D possibly being TRBD1 (6 bases). The CDR3 is 15 residues long. V dropped 4 bases and J dropped 7 bases, with 20 bases sitting between them. CDR1 is SEHNR and CDR2 is FQNEAQ in the germline V gene (reference sequence). The CDR3 reads CASSSEGDNSPEQYF. CDR3 sequence (DNA): TGTGCCAGCAGCTCCGAGGGGGACAACTCACCGGAGCAGTACTTC.

This clone came up many times. This chain uses TRBV7-9 with TRBJ2-2; TRBD2 agrees at 10 bases. The CDR3 is made up of 15 amino acids. The J segment lost 7 bases and the V segment lost 2 bases, leaving 4 bases of the junction unmatched. Germline CDR1 reads SEHNR; CDR2 reads FQNEAQ (reference sequence). Here the CDR3 DNA reads TGTGCCAGCAGCTTAACTAGCGGGAAGGTCGGGGAGCTGTTTTTT. Protein: CASSLTSGKVGELFF.

The J gene is TRBJ2-1, the V gene TRBV9, with 7 nucleotides matching TRBD2. V shed 0 bases, J shed 0 bases, and the junction held 6 bases outside the gene matches. Germline V gene lookup returns CDR1 SGDLS and CDR2 YYNGEE. The CDR3 loop spans 17 amino acids. The CDR3 loop reads CASSVGSGTRSYNEQFF. In DNA form, the CDR3 reads TGTGCCAGCAGCGTAGGAAGCGGGACCCGCTCCTACAATGAGCAGTTCTTC.

This clone was seen a handful of times. The chain joins TRBV18 to TRBJ2-3; TRBD1 agrees at 7 bases. This CDR3 has 17 amino acids. Per germline, CDR1 KGHSH and CDR2 LQKENI. V lost 3 bases and J lost 0; bases outside the gene matches: 9. Here the CDR3 DNA reads TGTGCCAGCTCACCCCGAGCAGACAGGGCAAGCACAGATACGCAGTATTTT. As protein: CASSPRADRASTDTQYF.

This sequence joins TRBV30 and TRBJ1-1, with D possibly being TRBD1 (6 bases). The CDR3 totals 11 residues. Germline lookup yields CDR1 GTSNPN and CDR2 SVGIG (reference sequence). The germline V and J ends were trimmed by 2 bases and 10 bases, with 11 bases remaining between them. The CDR3 protein is CAWSKGGGAFF. Here the CDR3 DNA reads TGTGCCTGGAGTAAAGGGGGGGGAGCTTTCTTT. Full variable domain (outside the CDR3, taken from reference TRBV30 and TRBJ1-1): SQTIHQWPATLVQPVGSPLSLECTVEGTSNPNLYWYRQAAGRGLQLLFYSVGIGQISSEVPQNLSASRPQDRQFILSSKKLLLSDSGFYLCAWSKGGGAFFGQGTRLTVV.

The V gene is TRBV7-9, the J gene TRBJ2-3; 10 nucleotides agree with TRBD1. This CDR3 contains 12 residues. Germline-derived CDR1 and CDR2 are SEHNR and FQNEAQ (reference sequence). The V and J ends lost 5 bases and 10 bases, in that order; junction bases with no gene match: 3. The DNA of the CDR3 is TGTGCCAGCAGCCCGGGACAGGGGTCGCAGTATTTT. As protein: CASSPGQGSQYF. The variable domain in full, completed from reference TRBV7-9 and TRBJ2-3, reads DTGVSQNPRHKITKRGQNVTFRCDPISEHNRLYWYRQTLGQGPEFLTYFQNEAQLEKSRLLSDRFSAERPKGSFSTLEIQRTEQGDSAMYLCASSPGQGSQYFGPGTRLTVL.

Concerning this clone itself: Other DNA sequences in this specimen translate into the identical CDR3. This chain links TRBV10-2 with TRBJ1-1; possible D gene TRBD1, 6 bases. This CDR3 region has 14 residues. The germline CDR1 and CDR2 sequences are WSHSY and SAAADI. V lost 2 bases and J 5 bases, leaving 12 bases between the germline ends. In nucleotides, the CDR3 is TGCGCCAGCAGTGAGGGCGGGGGGCGGACTGAAGCTTTCTTT. Residues: CASSEGGGRTEAFF.

CDR3 sequence: CASSPGQGSEAFF. The CDR3 bases are TGTGCCAGCTCACCTGGACAGGGCTCTGAAGCTTTCTTT. This sequence joins TRBV18 and TRBJ1-1; 8 nucleotides agree with TRBD1. Trimming at V came to 3 bases and at J to 6 bases, leaving 3 bases not matched to a gene. Germline V gene sequence: CDR1 KGHSH, CDR2 LQKENI. This CDR3 has 13 amino acids.

V and J are TRBV2 and TRBJ1-1; 9 positions match TRBD1. Germline V gene data show CDR1 as SNHLY and CDR2 as FYNNEI. This CDR3 spans 14 amino acids. The junction had 4 bases not matched to a gene; V was cut back by 4 bases and J by 4 bases. The CDR3 loop reads CASSGQGVGTEAFF. The DNA for the CDR3 is TGTGCCAGCAGTGGACAGGGGGTTGGCACTGAAGCTTTCTTT.

This clone was seen only a few times. This sequence joins TRBV28 and TRBJ2-1, with D tentatively TRBD2 (5 bases). Looked up from germline, CDR1 is MDHEN and CDR2 is SYDVKM. V shed 5 bases and J shed 3 bases, with 11 bases lying between them. The CDR3 loop spans 14 amino acids. The CDR3 region has the DNA TGTGCCAGCAGTCCCTTGGAGGACTACAATGAGCAGTTCTTC. Its protein is CASSPLEDYNEQFF.

The V gene is TRBV27, the J gene TRBJ2-7, with D perhaps matching TRBD2 (6 bases). V was cut by 5 bases and J by 5 bases, with 19 bases left in between. Germline V gene sequence: CDR1 MNHEY, CDR2 SMNVEV (reference sequence). This CDR3 contains 15 residues. CDR3 nucleotides: TGTGCCAGCAGTAGCCTCGGAGGGTGGAACAACGAGCAGTACTTC. Translated: CASSSLGGWNNEQYF.

The CDR3 spells CSASGGDQETQYF. The CDR3 nucleotides read TGCAGTGCTAGTGGCGGGGACCAAGAGACCCAGTACTTC. V is TRBV20-1 and J is TRBJ2-5; D perhaps matches TRBD2 (6 bases). Trimming removed 3 bases at V and 0 bases at J, with 8 bases between. The CDR3 loop spans 13 amino acids. The germline V gene encodes CDR1 DFQATT and CDR2 SNEGSKA (reference sequence).

The rearrangement uses TRBV9 and TRBJ1-2; TRBD1 is a possible D gene (6 bases). V was shortened by 6 bases and J by 8 bases, with 14 bases between the two germline ends. Germline V gene data show CDR1 as SGDLS and CDR2 as YYNGEE. The CDR3 runs to 12 residues. DNA for the CDR3: TGTGCCAGCAAACAGGGAGGGACGGGCTACACCTTC. Translated, it gives CASKQGGTGYTF.

This sequence joins TRBV28 and TRBJ2-7; 8 positions match TRBD2. The V segment lost 6 bases and the J segment 4 bases; nucleotides outside the gene matches: 11. Looked up from germline, CDR1 is MDHEN and CDR2 is SYDVKM. The CDR3 totals 15 residues. CDR3 amino acids: CASSSLEREGYEQYF. The CDR3 DNA reads TGTGCCAGCAGCAGCCTAGAACGGGAGGGGTACGAGCAGTACTTC.

This clone has just one count. The chain is built from TRBV3-1 (or the pseudogene TRBV3-2) and TRBJ2-3, with D possibly being TRBD2 (6 bases). This CDR3 contains 17 residues. From germline, CDR1 is LGHDT and CDR2 YNNKEL (reference sequence). With 0 bases removed from V and 7 bases from J, the gap between germline ends came to 20 bases. CDR3 sequence reads: CASSQEGIGYSGYTQYF. The CDR3 DNA follows: TGTGCCAGCAGCCAAGAAGGTATCGGGTACAGCGGGTATACGCAGTATTTT.

This chain links TRBV7-9 with TRBJ1-1; D perhaps matches TRBD1 (5 bases). The V gene lost 5 bases and the J gene lost 1 base, with 8 bases spanning the gap. Germline values: CDR1 SEHNR, CDR2 FQNEAQ (reference sequence). The CDR3 is 13 residues long. The CDR3 region is CASSLTENTEAFF. CDR3 nucleotide sequence: TGTGCCAGCAGCCTGACAGAGAACACTGAAGCTTTCTTT.

The chain links TRBV9 to TRBJ2-3, with D perhaps TRBD2 (6 bases). Germline V CDR1 and CDR2: SGDLS, YYNGEE. Trimming pared 0 bases from V and 0 bases from J, leaving 11 bases between. The CDR3 contains 16 residues. This chain's CDR3 is CASSVAGDPSTDTQYF. The CDR3, as DNA: TGTGCCAGCAGCGTAGCGGGGGATCCTAGCACAGATACGCAGTATTTT.

This clone was found once. The CDR3 sequence: CSVEIWSGTSGSADTQYF. CDR3 DNA: TGCAGCGTTGAAATCTGGTCCGGGACTAGCGGGAGCGCAGATACGCAGTATTTT. The J gene is TRBJ2-3, the V gene TRBV29-1, with 14 bases that match TRBD2. The V segment lost 2 bases and the J segment 4 bases; nucleotides outside the gene matches: 11. The CDR3 loop spans 18 amino acids. Per the germline V gene, CDR1 is SQVTM and CDR2 is ANQGSEA.

The V gene is TRBV5-1, the J gene TRBJ1-4; 8 bases map to TRBD1. Trimming at V came to 2 bases and at J to 8 bases, leaving 8 bases not matched to a gene. The germline V gene encodes CDR1 SGHRS and CDR2 YFSETQ. The CDR3 has 15 amino acids. For the CDR3, the DNA is TGCGCCAGCAGCTTAAGGACAGGGTTAGAGGAAAAACTGTTTTTT. It codes for CASSLRTGLEEKLFF.